This T cell receptor beta chain was captured by sequencing in a study of early T cells in non-severe SARS-CoV-2 infection. Study-wide background: The input, bulk RNA from unsorted whole blood, was sequenced, and chains were unpaired.

Study outcomes and limitations: Private and CD4 specificities were missed by VDJdb matching, which favored anti-spike CD8 responses.

The CDR3 spans 17 residues. Germline CDR1 MNHNY, CDR2 SVGAGI (reference sequence). Each cDNA molecule carried a unique molecular identifier. TCRdb passed the 5' RACE reads through MiXCR, listing each CDR3 protein once. The table includes about 48,000 distinct CDR3 sequences, 13% detected once. For this clonotype: What it recognizes is unknown. A much larger clone lies one base from this, so it may be a read error.

The receptor was derived from an adult who was a healthcare worker with PCR-confirmed SARS-CoV-2 infection or an uninfected control (not recorded which). The material sequenced was whole blood. This chain joins TRBV6-6 and TRBJ1-6; weak D call: TRBD1 (5 bases). The CDR3 bases are TGTGCCAGCAGCCCAACAGCCACCGACAGAAATAATTTACCCCTCCACTTT. Its protein is CASSPTATDRNNLPLHF.